The clone carrying this T cell receptor beta chain was counted many times. Antigen specificity is unknown. Unmatched junction bases numbered 3, after V lost 2 bases and J lost 3 bases. CDR1 and CDR2 from the germline V gene are MNHNS and SASEGT. The CDR3 has 15 residues. This sample was included in a study of neurological immune-mediated disorders. General study results and limits: HTLV-1-associated myelopathy displayed the greatest TCR clonal expansion, and multiple sclerosis exhibited the smallest, lower than that of healthy controls.

cDNA was made by 5'RACE with 10-nucleotide random UMIs. TCRdb ran MiXCR on the 5' RACE reads and lists one entry per CDR3 protein. Of some 29,000 distinct CDR3 sequences listed, around 10% are singletons. This clonotype was sampled from a woman aged 55-75 years in good health. Sequenced: PBMCs. The chain joins TRBV6-1 to TRBJ2-2; TRBD2 agrees at 7 bases. CDR3 nucleotide sequence: TGTGCCAGCAGTGAACAGGCGGGGGACACCGGGGAGCTGTTTTTT. It specifies CASSEQAGDTGELFF.